One sample yielded the 9 T cell receptor beta chains listed below, sequenced in a study of CD8+ T cells in alopecia areata. Isolated RNA was reverse transcribed into cDNA used as the sequencing template. The data were produced by immunoSEQ multiplex PCR, yet TCRdb's version contains in-frame clones alone and is incomplete. Captured here are approximately 280,000 clones, none seen once; the top ten comprise around 1.2%. Markers including CD4, CD8alpha, NKG2D and NKG2ACE guided sorting of pooled cutaneous lymph node cells. The sequenced material came from CD4+ T cells sorted from a lymph node. These TCRs come from a C3H/HeJ mouse with alopecia areata. The strain's MHC type: H2-k.

To note about this clone: Germline and genes here are mouse. The CDR3 goes on 4 residues after the read ends, and that part is filled in from the germline J gene. Other DNA sequences in this specimen translate into the identical CDR3. This chain joins TRBV5 and TRBJ2-1, with D possibly TRBD1 on 6 matching bases. Germline CDR1 is LGHNA and CDR2 is YNLKQL (reference sequence). Trimming took off 0 bases at V and 5 bases at J, with 11 bases between the two ends. The CDR3 extends over 15 amino acids. CDR3 sequence reads: CASSQEGGGDAEQFF. CDR3 bases read: TGTGCCAGCAGCCAAGAAGGGGGAGGAGATGCT.

This clone was detected only a few times. Mouse gene names and germline throughout. The read comes to an end 4 residues before the CDR3 does, leaving the germline J gene to fill in the end. The chain links TRBV19 to TRBJ2-7, with 8 nucleotides matching TRBD2. The CDR3 spans 13 residues. Looked up from germline, CDR1 is FNHDT and CDR2 is SITEND (reference sequence). The sequenced CDR3 bases are TGTGCCAGCAGTACACTGGGGGTTTAT. It encodes CASSTLGVY. The CDR3 in full is CASSTLGVYEQYF. Together with reference TRBV19 and TRBJ2-7, the CDR3 gives the full variable domain: GGIITQTPKFLIGQEGQKLTLKCQQNFNHDTMYWYRQDSGKGLRLIYYSITENDLQKGDLSEGYDASREKKSSFSLTVTSAQKNEMAVFLCASSTLGVYEQYFGPGTRLTVL.

As regards this clone: Gene names and germline refer to mouse. The read ends 4 residues shy of where the CDR3 ends; the end is completed using the germline J gene. The J gene is TRBJ2-7, the V gene TRBV13-2, with D possibly TRBD2 on 6 matching bases. The germline V gene encodes CDR1 NNHNN and CDR2 SYGAGS (reference sequence). V shed 2 bases and J shed 0 bases, with 9 bases lying between them. This CDR3 region has 14 residues. CDR3: CASGDLGTSYEQYF. The sequenced part of the CDR3 DNA is TGTGCCAGCGGTGACCTGGGGACCTCCTAT.

Note on this clone: The germline and genes are mouse ones. Read coverage stops 4 residues before the CDR3 terminus; the germline J gene supplies the remainder. The V and J genes are TRBV13-3 and TRBJ2-7, with 14 bases matching TRBD2. The CDR3 covers 14 residues. CDR1 and CDR2 from the germline V gene are NNHDY and SYVADS. The sequenced part of the CDR3 DNA is TGTGCCAGCAGGGGACTGGGGGGGCGCGAT. It is translated as CASRGLGGRD. In full, the CDR3 is CASRGLGGRDEQYF.

This clone was found a few times. Gene labels here are mouse ones. The CDR3 extends 4 residues past the end of the read, so its final part is completed from the germline J gene. The V gene is TRBV13-3, the J gene TRBJ2-4; 10 nucleotides line up with TRBD2. Germline values: CDR1 NNHDY, CDR2 SYVADS. The CDR3 is 16 residues long. The junction had 4 bases not matched to a gene; V was cut back by 3 bases and J by 0 bases. CDR3 bases read: TGTGCCAGCAGTGTGGACTGGGGGCCTAGTCAAAAC. Its protein is CASSVDWGPSQN. The whole CDR3 protein is CASSVDWGPSQNTLYF.

This clone was detected only a few times. Mouse gene names and germline throughout. Read data end 4 residues before the CDR3 end; the end is taken from the germline J gene. The chain joins TRBV14 to TRBJ2-7; 8 positions agree with TRBD2. The CDR3 length is 15 residues. CDR1 and CDR2 from the germline V gene are SGHDT and FRDEAV. With 2 bases clipped from V and 1 base from J, the junction kept 5 bases outside the gene matches. CDR3 sequence reads: CASSLGSGGSYEQYF. CDR3 DNA, as far as it was read: TGTGCCAGCAGTTTAGGGTCTGGGGGGTCCTAT.

This clone appeared a few times. Genes and germline are mouse. The read ends 4 residues before the CDR3 terminus; that terminus is restored from the germline J gene. J is TRBJ2-1 and V is TRBV13-3; D might be TRBD1 (6 bases). The CDR3 is 14 residues long. Per the germline V gene, CDR1 is NNHDY and CDR2 is SYVADS. V was trimmed by 5 bases and J by 4 bases, leaving 13 bases between them. CDR3 DNA (partial): TGTGCCAGCAGACCGGGACAAAGTTATGCT. It translates to CASRPGQSYA. The entire CDR3 sequence reads CASRPGQSYAEQFF.

This clone has a handful of counts. Genes and germline are mouse. The CDR3 goes on 4 residues after the read ends, and that part is filled in from the germline J gene. V gene TRBV13-2 combines with J gene TRBJ2-5; the D gene is possibly TRBD2 (6 bases). The CDR3 is made up of 17 amino acids. Between the trimmed V and J ends, which lost 2 bases and 2 bases, there was a span of 18 bases. CDR1 NNHNN and CDR2 SYGAGS come from the germline V gene (reference sequence). The CDR3 here is CASGEILGRRFQDTQYF. CDR3 bases read: TGTGCCAGCGGTGAGATTCTGGGGAGAAGGTTCCAAGAC.

With regard to this clone: Each gene name is a mouse one. The read terminates 4 residues ahead of where the CDR3 ends, so the germline J gene completes it. The V call is TRBV13-1, the J call TRBJ2-1, with TRBD2 matching 10 bases. CDR1 is NSHNY, CDR2 SYGAGN, per germline. With V trimmed by 2 bases and J by 6 bases, 8 bases remained unmatched. CDR3 length equals 16 residues. The covered CDR3 bases are TGTGCCAGCAGTGAAGCCTCCCGACTGGGGGGTGCT. Protein sequence: CASSEASRLGGA. The complete CDR3 reads CASSEASRLGGAEQFF.